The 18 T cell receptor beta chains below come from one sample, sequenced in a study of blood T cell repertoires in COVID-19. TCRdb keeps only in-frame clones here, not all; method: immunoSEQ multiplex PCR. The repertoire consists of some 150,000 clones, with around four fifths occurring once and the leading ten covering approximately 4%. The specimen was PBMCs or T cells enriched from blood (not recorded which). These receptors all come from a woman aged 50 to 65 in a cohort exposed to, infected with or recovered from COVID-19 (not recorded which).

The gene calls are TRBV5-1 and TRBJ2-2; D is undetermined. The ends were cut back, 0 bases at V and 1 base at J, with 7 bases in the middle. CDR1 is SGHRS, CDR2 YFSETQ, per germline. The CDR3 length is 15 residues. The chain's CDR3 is CASSLGNRNTGELFF. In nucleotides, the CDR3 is TGCGCCAGCAGCTTGGGGAACAGGAACACCGGGGAGCTGTTTTTT. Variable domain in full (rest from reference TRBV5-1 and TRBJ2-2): KAGVTQTPRYLIKTRGQQVTLSCSPISGHRSVSWYQQTPGQGLQFLFEYFSETQRNKGNFPGRFSGRQFSNSRSEMNVSTLELGDSALYLCASSLGNRNTGELFFGEGSRLTVL.

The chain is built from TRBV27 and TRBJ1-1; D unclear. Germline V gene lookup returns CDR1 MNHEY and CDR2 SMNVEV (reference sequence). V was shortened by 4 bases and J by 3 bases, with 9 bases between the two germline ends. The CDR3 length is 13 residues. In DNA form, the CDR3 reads TGTGCCAGCAGTTCTAGACGGGACACTGAAGCTTTCTTT. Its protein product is CASSSRRDTEAFF.

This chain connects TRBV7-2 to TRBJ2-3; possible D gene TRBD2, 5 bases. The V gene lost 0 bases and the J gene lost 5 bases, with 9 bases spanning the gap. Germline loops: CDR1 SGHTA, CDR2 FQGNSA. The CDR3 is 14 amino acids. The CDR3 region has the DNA TGTGCCAGCAGCTTAGCGCGAGGAGGAGATACGCAGTATTTT. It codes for CASSLARGGDTQYF.

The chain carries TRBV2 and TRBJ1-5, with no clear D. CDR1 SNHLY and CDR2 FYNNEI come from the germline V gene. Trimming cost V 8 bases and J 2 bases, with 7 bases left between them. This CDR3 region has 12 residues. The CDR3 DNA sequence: TGTGCCAGCGCGGAACGCAATCAGCCCCAGCATTTT. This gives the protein CASAERNQPQHF.

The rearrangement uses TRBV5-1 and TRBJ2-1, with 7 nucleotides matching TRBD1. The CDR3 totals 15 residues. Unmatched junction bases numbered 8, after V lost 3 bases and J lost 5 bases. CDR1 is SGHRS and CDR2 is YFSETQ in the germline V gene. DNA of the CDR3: TGCGCCAGCAGCTCCGAGGGGGCGCAGAACAATGAGCAGTTCTTC. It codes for CASSSEGAQNNEQFF.

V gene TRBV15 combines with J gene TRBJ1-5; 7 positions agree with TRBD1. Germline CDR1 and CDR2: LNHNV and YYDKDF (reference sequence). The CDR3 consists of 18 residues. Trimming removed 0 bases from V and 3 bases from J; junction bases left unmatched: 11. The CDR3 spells CATSRDKFTDRANQPQHF. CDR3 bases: TGTGCCACCAGCAGAGATAAGTTTACAGACAGGGCCAATCAGCCCCAGCATTTT.

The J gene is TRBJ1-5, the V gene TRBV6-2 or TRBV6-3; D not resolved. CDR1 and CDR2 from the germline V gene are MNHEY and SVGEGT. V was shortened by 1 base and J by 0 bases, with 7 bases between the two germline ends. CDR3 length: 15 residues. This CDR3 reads CASSYWQISNQPQHF. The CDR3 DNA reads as TGTGCCAGCAGTTACTGGCAGATTAGCAATCAGCCCCAGCATTTT.

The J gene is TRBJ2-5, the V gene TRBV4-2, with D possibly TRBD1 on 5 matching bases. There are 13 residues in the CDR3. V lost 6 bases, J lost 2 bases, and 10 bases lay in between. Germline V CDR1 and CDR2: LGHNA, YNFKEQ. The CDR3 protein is CASRQAPQETQYF. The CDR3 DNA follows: TGTGCCAGCAGACAGGCACCACAAGAGACCCAGTACTTC.

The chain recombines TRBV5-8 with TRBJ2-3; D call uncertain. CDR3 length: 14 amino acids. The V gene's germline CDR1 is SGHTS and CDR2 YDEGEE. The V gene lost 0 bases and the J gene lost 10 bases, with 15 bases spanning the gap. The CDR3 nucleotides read TGTGCCAGCAGCTTGGCAGGCAGGTTATCCGCGCAGTATTTT. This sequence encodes CASSLAGRLSAQYF.

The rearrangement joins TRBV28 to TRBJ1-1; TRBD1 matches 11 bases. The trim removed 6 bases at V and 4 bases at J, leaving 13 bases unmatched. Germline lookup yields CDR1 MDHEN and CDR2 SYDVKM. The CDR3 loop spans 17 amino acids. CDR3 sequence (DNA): TGTGCCAGCAGCAGTCCCGGGACAGGGGGTTTGGGCACTGAAGCTTTCTTT. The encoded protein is CASSSPGTGGLGTEAFF.

In DNA, the CDR3 is TGTGCCTGGAGTACCGGACAGGGTGGGAACTATGGCTACACCTTC. Encoded protein: CAWSTGQGGNYGYTF. V and J are TRBV30 and TRBJ1-2, with 8 bases lining up with TRBD1. The CDR3 has 15 amino acids. Trimming removed 2 bases from V and 2 bases from J; junction bases left unmatched: 7. Germline V lookup: CDR1 GTSNPN, CDR2 SVGIG (reference sequence).

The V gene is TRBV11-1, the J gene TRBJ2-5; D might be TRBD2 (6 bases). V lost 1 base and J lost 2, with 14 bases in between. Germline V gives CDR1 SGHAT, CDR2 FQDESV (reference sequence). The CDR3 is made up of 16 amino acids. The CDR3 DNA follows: TGTGCCAGCAGCTTAGGTATGGGGGGAAATCAAGAGACCCAGTACTTC. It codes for CASSLGMGGNQETQYF.

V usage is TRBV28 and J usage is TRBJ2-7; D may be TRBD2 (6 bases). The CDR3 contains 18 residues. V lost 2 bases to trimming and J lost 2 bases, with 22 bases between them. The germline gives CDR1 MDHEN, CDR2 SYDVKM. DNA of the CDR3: TGTGCCAGCAGTTTAGGATTTAGGGATCGGGGGTCGACCTACGAGCAGTACTTC. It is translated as CASSLGFRDRGSTYEQYF. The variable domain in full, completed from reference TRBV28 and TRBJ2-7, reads DVKVTQSSRYLVKRTGEKVFLECVQDMDHENMFWYRQDPGLGLRLIYFSYDVKMKEKGDIPEGYSVSREKKERFSLILESASTNQTSMYLCASSLGFRDRGSTYEQYFGPGTRLTVT.

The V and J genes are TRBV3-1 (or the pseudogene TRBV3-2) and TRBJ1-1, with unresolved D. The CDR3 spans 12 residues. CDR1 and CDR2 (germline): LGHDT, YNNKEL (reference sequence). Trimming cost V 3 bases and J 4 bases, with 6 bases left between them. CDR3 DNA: TGTGCCAGCAGCCAGTCGGGCACTGAAGCTTTCTTT. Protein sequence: CASSQSGTEAFF.

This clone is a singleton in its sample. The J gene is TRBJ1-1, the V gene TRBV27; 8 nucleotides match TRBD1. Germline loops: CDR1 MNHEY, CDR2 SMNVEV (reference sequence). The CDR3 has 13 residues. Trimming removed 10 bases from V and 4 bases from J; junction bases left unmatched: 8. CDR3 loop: CATSPQGATEAFF. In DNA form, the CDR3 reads TGTGCCACCTCCCCCCAGGGGGCCACTGAAGCTTTCTTT.

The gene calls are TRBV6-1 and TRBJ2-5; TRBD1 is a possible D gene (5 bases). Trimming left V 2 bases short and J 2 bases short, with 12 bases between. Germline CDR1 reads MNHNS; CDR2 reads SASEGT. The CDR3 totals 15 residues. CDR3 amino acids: CASSESAGHQETQYF. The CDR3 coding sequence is TGTGCCAGCAGTGAATCCGCCGGACATCAAGAGACCCAGTACTTC.

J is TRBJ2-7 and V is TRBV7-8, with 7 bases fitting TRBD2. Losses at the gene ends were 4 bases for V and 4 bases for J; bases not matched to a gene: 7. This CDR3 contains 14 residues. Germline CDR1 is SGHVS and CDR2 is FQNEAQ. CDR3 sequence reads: CASSSSGNSYEQYF. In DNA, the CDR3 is TGTGCCAGCAGCTCCAGCGGGAATAGTTACGAGCAGTACTTC.

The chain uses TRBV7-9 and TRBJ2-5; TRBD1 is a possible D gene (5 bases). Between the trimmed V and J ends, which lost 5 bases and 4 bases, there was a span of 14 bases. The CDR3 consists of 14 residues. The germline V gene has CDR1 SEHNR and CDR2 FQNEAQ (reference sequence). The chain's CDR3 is CASSLHQGGETQYF. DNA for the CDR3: TGTGCCAGCAGCCTCCACCAGGGTGGAGAGACCCAGTACTTC. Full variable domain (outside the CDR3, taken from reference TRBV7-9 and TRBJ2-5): DTGVSQNPRHKITKRGQNVTFRCDPISEHNRLYWYRQTLGQGPEFLTYFQNEAQLEKSRLLSDRFSAERPKGSFSTLEIQRTEQGDSAMYLCASSLHQGGETQYFGPGTRLLVL.